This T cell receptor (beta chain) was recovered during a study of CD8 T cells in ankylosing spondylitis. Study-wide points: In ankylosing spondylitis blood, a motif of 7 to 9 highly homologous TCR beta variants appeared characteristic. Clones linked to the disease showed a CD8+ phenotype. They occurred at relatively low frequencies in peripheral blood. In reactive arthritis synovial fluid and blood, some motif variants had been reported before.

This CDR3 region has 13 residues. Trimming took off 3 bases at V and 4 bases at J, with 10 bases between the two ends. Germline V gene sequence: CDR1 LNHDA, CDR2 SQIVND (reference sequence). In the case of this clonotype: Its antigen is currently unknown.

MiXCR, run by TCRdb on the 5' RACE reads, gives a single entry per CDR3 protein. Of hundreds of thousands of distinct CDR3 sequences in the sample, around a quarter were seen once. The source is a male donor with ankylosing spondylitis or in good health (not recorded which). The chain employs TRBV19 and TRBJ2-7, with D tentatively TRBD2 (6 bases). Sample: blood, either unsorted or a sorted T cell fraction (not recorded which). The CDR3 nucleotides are TGTGCCAGTAGTATCCGCCGGGGGTACGAGCAGTACTTC. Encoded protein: CASSIRRGYEQYF.